Sequencing of this TCR beta chain was carried out in a study of T-cell memory formation after mild COVID-19. Turning to the study itself: Among the donors, TCR clusters were largely specific to each donor.

Employing constant-segment primers, 5'RACE generated TCR alpha and TCR beta cDNA libraries bearing sample barcodes and UMIs. TCRdb processed the 5' RACE reads anew with MiXCR; each CDR3 protein has one entry. The sample has more than 300,000 distinct CDR3 sequences, roughly an eighth seen once. In this sample, this clonotype turned up many times. What it recognizes is unknown. General study results and limits: There was a balanced CD4/CD8 profile in clones contracting day 15 to 85, and later expanders leaned CD4+. CD4+ contracting clones were found mainly in CM and EM, and CD8+ ones in EMRA.

Looked up from germline, CDR1 is MGHDK and CDR2 is SYGVNS. The CDR3 totals 12 residues. Trimming removed 4 bases from V and 6 bases from J, with 8 bases in between. The sequence was collected from a man younger than 35 who had mild COVID-19 (a few samples of this study predate the infection). Cell type and time point are not known. The material sequenced was PBMCs or a T cell subset sorted from them (not recorded which). This chain joins TRBV25-1 and TRBJ2-3; no definite D call. The CDR3 region has the DNA TGTGCCAGCAGTGCCACGGGCGATACGCAGTATTTT. Its protein is CASSATGDTQYF.